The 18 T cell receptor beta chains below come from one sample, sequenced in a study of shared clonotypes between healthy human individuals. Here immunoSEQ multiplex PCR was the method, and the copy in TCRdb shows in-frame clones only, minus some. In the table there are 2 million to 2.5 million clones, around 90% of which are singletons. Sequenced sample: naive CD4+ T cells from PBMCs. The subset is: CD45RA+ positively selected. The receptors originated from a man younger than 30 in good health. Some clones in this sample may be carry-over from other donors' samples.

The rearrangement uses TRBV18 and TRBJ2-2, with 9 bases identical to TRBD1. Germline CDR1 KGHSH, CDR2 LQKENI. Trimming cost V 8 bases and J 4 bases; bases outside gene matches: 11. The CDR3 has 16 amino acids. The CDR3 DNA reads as TGTGCCAGCCGCCCGGTACAGGGGGCTTCCACCGGGGAGCTGTTTTTT. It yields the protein CASRPVQGASTGELFF.

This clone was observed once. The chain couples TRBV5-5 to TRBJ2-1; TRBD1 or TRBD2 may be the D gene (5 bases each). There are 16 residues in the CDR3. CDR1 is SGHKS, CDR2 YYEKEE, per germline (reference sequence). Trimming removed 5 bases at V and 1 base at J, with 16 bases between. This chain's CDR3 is CASRRSLGASYNEQFF. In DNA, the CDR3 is TGTGCCAGCAGACGTTCTCTCGGGGCATCCTACAATGAGCAGTTCTTC.

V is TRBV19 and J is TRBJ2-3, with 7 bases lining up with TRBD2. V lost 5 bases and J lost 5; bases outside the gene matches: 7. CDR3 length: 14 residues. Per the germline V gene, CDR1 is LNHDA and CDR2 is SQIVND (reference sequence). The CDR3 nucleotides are TGTGCCAGTAGTCCTCGGACTAGAGAAGATACGCAGTATTTT. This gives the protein CASSPRTREDTQYF.

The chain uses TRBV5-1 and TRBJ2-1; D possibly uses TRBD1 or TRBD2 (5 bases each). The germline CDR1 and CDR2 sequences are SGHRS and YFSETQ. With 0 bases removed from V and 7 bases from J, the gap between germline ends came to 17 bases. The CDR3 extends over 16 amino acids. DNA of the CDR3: TGCGCCAGCAGCTTGGGGGACCTCATAACTTTGAATGAGCAGTTCTTC. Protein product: CASSLGDLITLNEQFF. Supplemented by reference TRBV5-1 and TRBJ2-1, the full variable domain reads KAGVTQTPRYLIKTRGQQVTLSCSPISGHRSVSWYQQTPGQGLQFLFEYFSETQRNKGNFPGRFSGRQFSNSRSEMNVSTLELGDSALYLCASSLGDLITLNEQFFGPGTRLTVL.

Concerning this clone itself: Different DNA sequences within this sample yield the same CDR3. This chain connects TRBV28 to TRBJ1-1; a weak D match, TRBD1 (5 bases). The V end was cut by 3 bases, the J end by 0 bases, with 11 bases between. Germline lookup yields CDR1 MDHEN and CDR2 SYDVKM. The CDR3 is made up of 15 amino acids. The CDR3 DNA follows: TGTGCCAGCAGTTTTGGCGGGGCTATGAACACTGAAGCTTTCTTT. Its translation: CASSFGGAMNTEAFF.

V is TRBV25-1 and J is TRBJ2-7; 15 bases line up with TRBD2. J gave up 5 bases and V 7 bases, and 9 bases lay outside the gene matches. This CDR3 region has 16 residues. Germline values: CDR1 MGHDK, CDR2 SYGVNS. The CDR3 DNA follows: TGTGCCAGCACGTGGGGGACTAGCGGGAGGAGCGACGAGCAGTACTTC. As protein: CASTWGTSGRSDEQYF.

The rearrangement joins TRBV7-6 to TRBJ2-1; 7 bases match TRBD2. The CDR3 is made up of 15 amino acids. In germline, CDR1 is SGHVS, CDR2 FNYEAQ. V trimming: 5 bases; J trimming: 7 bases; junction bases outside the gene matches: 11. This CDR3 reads CASSGRLGSGNEQFF. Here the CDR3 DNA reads TGTGCCAGCAGCGGACGGTTAGGTAGCGGGAATGAGCAGTTCTTC.

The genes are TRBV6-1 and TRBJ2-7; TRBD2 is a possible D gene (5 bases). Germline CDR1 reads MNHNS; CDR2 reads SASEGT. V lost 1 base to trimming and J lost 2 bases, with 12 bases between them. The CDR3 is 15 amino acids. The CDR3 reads CASSEESGRPYEQYF. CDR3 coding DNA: TGTGCCAGCAGTGAAGAATCGGGAAGGCCCTACGAGCAGTACTTC.

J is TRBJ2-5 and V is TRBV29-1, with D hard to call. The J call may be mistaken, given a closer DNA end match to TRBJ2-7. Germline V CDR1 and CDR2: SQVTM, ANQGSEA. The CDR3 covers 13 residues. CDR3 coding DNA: TGCAGCGTTGGGTGGTTAGACTCCTACGAGCAGTACTTC. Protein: CSVGWLDSYEQYF.

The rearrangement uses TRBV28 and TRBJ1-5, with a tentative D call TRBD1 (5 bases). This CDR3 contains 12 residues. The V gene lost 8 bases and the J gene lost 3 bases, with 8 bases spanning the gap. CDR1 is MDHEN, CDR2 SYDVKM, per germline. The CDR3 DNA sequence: TGTGCCAGCGGGGACCCCAATCAGCCCCAGCATTTT. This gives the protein CASGDPNQPQHF.

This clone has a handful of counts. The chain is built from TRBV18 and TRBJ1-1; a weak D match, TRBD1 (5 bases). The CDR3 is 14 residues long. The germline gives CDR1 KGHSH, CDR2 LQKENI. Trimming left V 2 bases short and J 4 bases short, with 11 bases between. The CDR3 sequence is CASSPRTQGTEAFF. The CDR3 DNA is TGTGCCAGCTCACCAAGGACACAAGGCACTGAAGCTTTCTTT.

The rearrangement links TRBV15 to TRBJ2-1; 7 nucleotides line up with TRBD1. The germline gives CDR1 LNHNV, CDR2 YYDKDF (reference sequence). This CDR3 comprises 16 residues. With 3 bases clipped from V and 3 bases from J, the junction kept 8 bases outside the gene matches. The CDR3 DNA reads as TGTGCCACCAGCAGCCTATTGCGACAGGGCTACAATGAGCAGTTCTTC. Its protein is CATSSLLRQGYNEQFF. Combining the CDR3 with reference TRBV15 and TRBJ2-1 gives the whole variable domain DAMVIQNPRYQVTQFGKPVTLSCSQTLNHNVMYWYQQKSSQAPKLLFHYYDKDFNNEADTPDNFQSRRPNTSFCFLDIRSPGLGDTAMYLCATSSLLRQGYNEQFFGPGTRLTVL.

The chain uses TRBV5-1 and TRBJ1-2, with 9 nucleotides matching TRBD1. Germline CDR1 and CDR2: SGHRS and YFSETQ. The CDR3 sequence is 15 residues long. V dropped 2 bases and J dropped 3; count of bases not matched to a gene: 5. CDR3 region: CASSFGTGKDYGYTF. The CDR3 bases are TGCGCCAGCAGCTTCGGGACAGGGAAGGACTATGGCTACACCTTC.

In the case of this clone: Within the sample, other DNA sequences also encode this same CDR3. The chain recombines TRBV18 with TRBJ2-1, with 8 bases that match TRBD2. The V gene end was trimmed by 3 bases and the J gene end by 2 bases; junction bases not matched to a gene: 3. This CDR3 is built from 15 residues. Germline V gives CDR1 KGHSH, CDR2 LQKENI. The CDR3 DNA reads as TGTGCCAGCTCACCGCTAGCGGGCCCCTACAATGAGCAGTTCTTC. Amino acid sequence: CASSPLAGPYNEQFF.

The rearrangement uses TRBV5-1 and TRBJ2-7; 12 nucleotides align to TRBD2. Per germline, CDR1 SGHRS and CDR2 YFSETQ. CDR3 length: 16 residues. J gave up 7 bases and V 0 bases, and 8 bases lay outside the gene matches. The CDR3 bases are TGCGCCAGCAGCTTGGGCTGGACTAGCGGGAACATGGAGCAGTACTTC. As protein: CASSLGWTSGNMEQYF. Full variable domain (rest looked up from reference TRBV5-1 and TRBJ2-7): KAGVTQTPRYLIKTRGQQVTLSCSPISGHRSVSWYQQTPGQGLQFLFEYFSETQRNKGNFPGRFSGRQFSNSRSEMNVSTLELGDSALYLCASSLGWTSGNMEQYFGPGTRLTVT.

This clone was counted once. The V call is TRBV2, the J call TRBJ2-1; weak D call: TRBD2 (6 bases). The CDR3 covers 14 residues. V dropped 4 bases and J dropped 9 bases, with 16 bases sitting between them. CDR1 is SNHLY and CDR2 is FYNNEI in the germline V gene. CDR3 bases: TGTGCCAGCAGTGTAAATGACGGGAGATCTGAGCAGTTCTTC. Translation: CASSVNDGRSEQFF.

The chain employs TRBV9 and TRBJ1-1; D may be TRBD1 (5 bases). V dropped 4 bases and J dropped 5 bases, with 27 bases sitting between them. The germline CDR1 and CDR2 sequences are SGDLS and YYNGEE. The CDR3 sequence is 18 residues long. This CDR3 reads CASSRAPTGGDVVTEAFF. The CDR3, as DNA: TGTGCCAGCAGCAGAGCCCCGACTGGAGGGGACGTGGTGACTGAAGCTTTCTTT.

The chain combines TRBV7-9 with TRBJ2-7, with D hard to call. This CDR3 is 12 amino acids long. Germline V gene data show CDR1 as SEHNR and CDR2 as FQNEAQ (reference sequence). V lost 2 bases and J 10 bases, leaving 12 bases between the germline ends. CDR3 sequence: CASSLLMGVQYF. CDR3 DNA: TGTGCCAGCAGCTTATTAATGGGCGTACAGTACTTC.